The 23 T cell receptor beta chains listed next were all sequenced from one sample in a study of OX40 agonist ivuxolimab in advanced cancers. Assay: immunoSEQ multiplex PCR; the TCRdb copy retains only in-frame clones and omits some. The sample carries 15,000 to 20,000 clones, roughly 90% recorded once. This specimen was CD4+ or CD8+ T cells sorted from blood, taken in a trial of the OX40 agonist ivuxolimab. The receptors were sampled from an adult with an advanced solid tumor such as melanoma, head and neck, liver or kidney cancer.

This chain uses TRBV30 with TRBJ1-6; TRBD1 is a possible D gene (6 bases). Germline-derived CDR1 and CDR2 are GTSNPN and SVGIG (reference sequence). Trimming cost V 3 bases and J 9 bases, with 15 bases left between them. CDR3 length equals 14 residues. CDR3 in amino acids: CAWRDQGMGSPLHF. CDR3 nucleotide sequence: TGTGCCTGGAGGGACCAGGGGATGGGTTCACCCCTCCACTTT. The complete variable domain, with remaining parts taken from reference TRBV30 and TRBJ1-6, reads SQTIHQWPATLVQPVGSPLSLECTVEGTSNPNLYWYRQAAGRGLQLLFYSVGIGQISSEVPQNLSASRPQDRQFILSSKKLLLSDSGFYLCAWRDQGMGSPLHFGNGTRLTVT.

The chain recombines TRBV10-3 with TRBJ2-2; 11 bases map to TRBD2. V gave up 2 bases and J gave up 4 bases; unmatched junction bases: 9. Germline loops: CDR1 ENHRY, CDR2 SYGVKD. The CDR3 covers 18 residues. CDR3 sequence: CAISEPHPGLAATGELFF. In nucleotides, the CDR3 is TGTGCCATCAGTGAGCCCCACCCGGGACTAGCGGCCACCGGGGAGCTGTTTTTT.

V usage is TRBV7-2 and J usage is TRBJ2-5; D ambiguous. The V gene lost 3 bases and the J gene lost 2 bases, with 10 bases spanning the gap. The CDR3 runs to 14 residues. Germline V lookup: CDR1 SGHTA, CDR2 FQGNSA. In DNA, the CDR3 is TGTGCCAGCAGCTTGAGTACACATCAAGAGACCCAGTACTTC. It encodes CASSLSTHQETQYF.

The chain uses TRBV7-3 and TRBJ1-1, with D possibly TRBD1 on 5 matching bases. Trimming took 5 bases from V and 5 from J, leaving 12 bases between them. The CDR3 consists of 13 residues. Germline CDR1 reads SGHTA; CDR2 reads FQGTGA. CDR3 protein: CASSPGLGTEAFF. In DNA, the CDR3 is TGTGCCAGCAGCCCAGGGTTGGGGACTGAAGCTTTCTTT.

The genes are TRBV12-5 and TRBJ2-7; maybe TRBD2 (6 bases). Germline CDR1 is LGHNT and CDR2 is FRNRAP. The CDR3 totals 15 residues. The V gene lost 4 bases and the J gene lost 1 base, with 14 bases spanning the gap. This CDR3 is CASGSPGTASYEQYF. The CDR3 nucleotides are TGTGCTAGTGGTTCCCCCGGGACTGCTTCCTACGAGCAGTACTTC. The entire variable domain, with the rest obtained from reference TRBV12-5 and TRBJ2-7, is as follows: DARVTQTPRHKVTEMGQEVTMRCQPILGHNTVFWYRQTMMQGLELLAYFRNRAPLDDSGMPKDRFSAEMPDATLATLKIQPSEPRDSAVYFCASGSPGTASYEQYFGPGTRLTVT.

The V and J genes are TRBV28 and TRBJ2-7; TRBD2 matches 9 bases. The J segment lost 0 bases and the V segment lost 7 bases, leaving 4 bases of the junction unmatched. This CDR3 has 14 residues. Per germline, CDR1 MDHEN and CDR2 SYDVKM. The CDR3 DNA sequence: TGTGCCAGCAAGGATAGCGGGAGCTCCTACGAGCAGTACTTC. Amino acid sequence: CASKDSGSSYEQYF.

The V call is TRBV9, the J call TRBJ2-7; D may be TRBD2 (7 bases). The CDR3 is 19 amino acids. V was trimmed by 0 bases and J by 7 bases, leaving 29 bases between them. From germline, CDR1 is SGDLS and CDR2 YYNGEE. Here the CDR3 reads CASSVGSGGEGLAAPEQYF. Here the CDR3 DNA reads TGTGCCAGCAGCGTAGGGTCGGGGGGCGAAGGGCTAGCGGCCCCGGAGCAGTACTTC. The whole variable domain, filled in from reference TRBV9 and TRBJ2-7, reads DSGVTQTPKHLITATGQRVTLRCSPRSGDLSVYWYQQSLDQGLQFLIQYYNGEERAKGNILERFSAQQFPDLHSELNLSSLELGDSALYFCASSVGSGGEGLAAPEQYFGPGTRLTVT.

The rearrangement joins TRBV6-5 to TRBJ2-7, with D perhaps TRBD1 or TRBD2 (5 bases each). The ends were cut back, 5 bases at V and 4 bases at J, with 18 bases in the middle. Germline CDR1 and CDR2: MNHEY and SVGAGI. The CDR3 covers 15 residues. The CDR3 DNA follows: TGTGCCAGCAGTACCCAAGGGGCGGGTAGGTACGAGCAGTACTTC. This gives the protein CASSTQGAGRYEQYF.

In DNA form, the CDR3 reads TGTGCCAGCAACCCGGGACAGTGGAACACTGAAGCTTTCTTT. This gives the protein CASNPGQWNTEAFF. This chain joins TRBV2 and TRBJ1-1; 7 bases line up with TRBD1. The CDR3 is 14 residues long. Germline lookup yields CDR1 SNHLY and CDR2 FYNNEI. Trimming removed 7 bases from V and 1 base from J; junction bases left unmatched: 6.

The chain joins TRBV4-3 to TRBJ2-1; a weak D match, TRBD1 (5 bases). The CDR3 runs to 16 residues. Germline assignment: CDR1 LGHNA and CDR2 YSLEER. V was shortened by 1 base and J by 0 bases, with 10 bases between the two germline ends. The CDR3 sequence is CASSQVGAASYNEQFF. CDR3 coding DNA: TGCGCCAGCAGCCAAGTTGGGGCTGCCTCCTACAATGAGCAGTTCTTC.

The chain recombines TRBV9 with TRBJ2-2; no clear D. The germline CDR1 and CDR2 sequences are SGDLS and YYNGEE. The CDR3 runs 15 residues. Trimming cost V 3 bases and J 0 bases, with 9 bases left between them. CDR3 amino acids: CASSADKANTGELFF. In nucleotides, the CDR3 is TGTGCCAGCAGCGCCGACAAAGCGAACACCGGGGAGCTGTTTTTT.

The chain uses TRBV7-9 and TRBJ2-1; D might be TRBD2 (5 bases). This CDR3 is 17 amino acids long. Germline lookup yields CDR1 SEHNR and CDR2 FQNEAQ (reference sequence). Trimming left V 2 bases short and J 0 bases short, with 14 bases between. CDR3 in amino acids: CASSLTQDWSSYNEQFF. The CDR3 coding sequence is TGTGCCAGCAGCTTAACCCAGGACTGGAGCTCCTACAATGAGCAGTTCTTC.

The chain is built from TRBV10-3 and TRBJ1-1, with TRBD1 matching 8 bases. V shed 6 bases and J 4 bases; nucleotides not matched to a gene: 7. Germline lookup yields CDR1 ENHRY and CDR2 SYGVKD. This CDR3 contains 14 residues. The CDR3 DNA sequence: TGTGCCATCAGGGCACAGGGGGACAGCACTGAAGCTTTCTTT. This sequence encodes CAIRAQGDSTEAFF.

The CDR3 spells CASSVGLAGVNYEQYF. The CDR3 DNA follows: TGTGCCAGCAGTGTGGGACTAGCGGGAGTAAACTACGAGCAGTACTTC. This chain joins TRBV6-1 and TRBJ2-5, with TRBD2 identical over 14 bases. The J call may be incorrect, as the DNA end agrees better with TRBJ2-7. The CDR3 sequence is 16 residues long. In germline, CDR1 is MNHNS, CDR2 SASEGT.

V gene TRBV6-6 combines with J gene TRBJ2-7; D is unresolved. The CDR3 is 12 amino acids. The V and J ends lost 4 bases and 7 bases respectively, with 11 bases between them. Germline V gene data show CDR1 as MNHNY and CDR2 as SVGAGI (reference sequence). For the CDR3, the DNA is TGTGCCAGCAGTTCCGATTCGAGGGAGCAGTACTTC. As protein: CASSSDSREQYF.

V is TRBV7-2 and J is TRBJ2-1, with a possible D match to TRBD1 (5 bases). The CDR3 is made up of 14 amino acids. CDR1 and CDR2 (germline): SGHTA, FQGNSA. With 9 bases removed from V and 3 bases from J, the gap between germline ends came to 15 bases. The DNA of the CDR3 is TGTGCCAGTCAAAATATACAGGTCTACAATGAGCAGTTCTTC. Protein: CASQNIQVYNEQFF.

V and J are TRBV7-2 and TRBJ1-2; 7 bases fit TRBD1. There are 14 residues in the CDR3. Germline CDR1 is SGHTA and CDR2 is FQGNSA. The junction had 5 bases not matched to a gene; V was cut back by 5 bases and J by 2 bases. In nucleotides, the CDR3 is TGTGCCAGCAGCCCTCGACAGGGCAACTATGGCTACACCTTC. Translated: CASSPRQGNYGYTF.

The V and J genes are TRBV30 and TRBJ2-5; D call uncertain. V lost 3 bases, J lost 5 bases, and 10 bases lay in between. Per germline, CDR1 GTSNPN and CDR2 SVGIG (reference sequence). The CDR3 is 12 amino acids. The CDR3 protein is CAWSPVMETQYF. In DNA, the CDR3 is TGTGCCTGGAGCCCCGTAATGGAGACCCAGTACTTC. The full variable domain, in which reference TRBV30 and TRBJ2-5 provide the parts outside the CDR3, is SQTIHQWPATLVQPVGSPLSLECTVEGTSNPNLYWYRQAAGRGLQLLFYSVGIGQISSEVPQNLSASRPQDRQFILSSKKLLLSDSGFYLCAWSPVMETQYFGPGTRLLVL.

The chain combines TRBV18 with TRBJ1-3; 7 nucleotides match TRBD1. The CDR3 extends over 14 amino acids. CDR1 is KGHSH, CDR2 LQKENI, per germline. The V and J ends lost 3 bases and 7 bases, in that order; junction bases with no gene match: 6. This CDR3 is CASSPKGQWNTIYF. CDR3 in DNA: TGTGCCAGCTCACCGAAGGGACAGTGGAACACCATATATTTT.

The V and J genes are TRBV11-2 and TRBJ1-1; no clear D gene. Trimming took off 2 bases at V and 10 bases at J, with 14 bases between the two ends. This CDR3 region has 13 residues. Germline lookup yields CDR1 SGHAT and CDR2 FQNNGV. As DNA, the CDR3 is TGTGCCAGCAGCTTACCCTTGCCCGGCGGAGCTTTCTTT. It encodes CASSLPLPGGAFF.

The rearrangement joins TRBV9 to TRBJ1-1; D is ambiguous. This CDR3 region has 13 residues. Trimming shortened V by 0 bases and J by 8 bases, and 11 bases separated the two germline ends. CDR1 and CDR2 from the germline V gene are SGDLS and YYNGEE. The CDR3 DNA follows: TGTGCCAGCAGCGTAGTCCCAGAGTCCGAAGCTTTCTTT. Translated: CASSVVPESEAFF.

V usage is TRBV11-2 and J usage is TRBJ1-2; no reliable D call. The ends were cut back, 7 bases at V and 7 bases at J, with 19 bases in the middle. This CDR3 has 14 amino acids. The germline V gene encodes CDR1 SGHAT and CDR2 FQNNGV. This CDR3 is CASTGLLGLSGYTF. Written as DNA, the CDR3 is TGTGCCAGCACCGGCTTGTTAGGGTTAAGTGGCTACACCTTC.

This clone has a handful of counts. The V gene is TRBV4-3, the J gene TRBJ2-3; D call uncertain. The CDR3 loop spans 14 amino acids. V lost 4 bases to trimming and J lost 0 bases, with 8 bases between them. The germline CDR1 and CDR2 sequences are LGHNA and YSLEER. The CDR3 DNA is TGCGCCAGCAGCCTTGTCGGGAGCACAGATACGCAGTATTTT. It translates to CASSLVGSTDTQYF.